The 9 T cell receptor beta chains in this list originate from one sample, sequenced in a study of blood T cell repertoires in COVID-19. Clones were sequenced by immunoSEQ multiplex PCR, and TCRdb holds only the in-frame ones, with some missing. The repertoire holds 170,000 or so clones, with 86% as singletons. The specimen was peripheral blood. The receptors were gathered from a man aged 50-60 years with active or convalescent COVID-19.

The chain has TRBV3-1 (or the pseudogene TRBV3-2) and TRBJ1-1; a weak D match, TRBD1 (5 bases). V was clipped by 6 bases and J by 0 bases, with 11 bases between them. The CDR3 is 14 residues long. The germline V gene encodes CDR1 LGHDT and CDR2 YNNKEL (reference sequence). In DNA, the CDR3 is TGTGCCAGCAGTACCCAGGGATTGAACACTGAAGCTTTCTTT. It is translated as CASSTQGLNTEAFF.

A single count supports this clone. This chain connects TRBV5-8 to TRBJ2-5, with 9 nucleotides matching TRBD1. This CDR3 comprises 19 residues. Germline V gives CDR1 SGHTS, CDR2 YDEGEE. J gave up 3 bases and V 2 bases, and 17 bases lay outside the gene matches. The CDR3 DNA follows: TGTGCCAGCAGCTTTGGGACCCGGGACAGGGCCTGGATTGAAGAGACCCAGTACTTC. Protein product: CASSFGTRDRAWIEETQYF.

The rearrangement uses TRBV24-1 and TRBJ1-2; TRBD1 agrees at 9 bases. The length of the CDR3 is 14 residues. V trimming: 9 bases; J trimming: 6 bases; junction bases outside the gene matches: 10. Germline V lookup: CDR1 KGHDR, CDR2 SFDVKD. The CDR3 spells CATPWGQGYHGYTF. The CDR3 nucleotides are TGTGCCACCCCCTGGGGACAGGGCTATCATGGCTACACCTTC.

The rearrangement links TRBV19 to TRBJ2-2, with 10 bases identical to TRBD2. In germline, CDR1 is LNHDA, CDR2 SQIVND (reference sequence). The CDR3 has 17 amino acids. Germline trimming cut 6 bases from V and 8 bases from J; bases unmatched to any gene: 15. CDR3 in amino acids: CASSPPWASGSTGELFF. The CDR3 DNA follows: TGTGCCAGTAGCCCCCCCTGGGCTAGCGGGAGTACAGGGGAGCTGTTTTTT.

V and J are TRBV4-3 and TRBJ1-2, with TRBD1 matching 10 bases. The CDR3 runs 13 residues. V gave up 2 bases and J gave up 11 bases; unmatched junction bases: 5. CDR1 LGHNA and CDR2 YSLEER come from the germline V gene. The CDR3 region is CASSQSGTGEYTF. CDR3 in DNA: TGCGCCAGCAGCCAATCCGGGACAGGGGAATACACCTTC.

The chain is built from TRBV27 and TRBJ2-1, with D possibly being TRBD2 (6 bases). Germline CDR1 and CDR2: MNHEY and SMNVEV (reference sequence). V dropped 7 bases and J dropped 9 bases, with 13 bases sitting between them. This CDR3 spans 12 amino acids. The CDR3 here is CASNFPGGEQFF. CDR3 in DNA: TGTGCCAGCAACTTCCCCGGGGGTGAGCAGTTCTTC.

The chain joins TRBV2 to TRBJ1-5, with D maybe TRBD1 (6 bases). The ends were cut back, 6 bases at V and 0 bases at J, with 12 bases in the middle. CDR3 length: 15 residues. Germline V CDR1 and CDR2: SNHLY, FYNNEI. The CDR3 is CASSFGQYSNQPQHF. As DNA, the CDR3 is TGTGCCAGCAGCTTTGGACAGTATAGCAATCAGCCCCAGCATTTT.

This clone was seen once. V gene TRBV27 combines with J gene TRBJ1-2; tentatively, D is TRBD1 (5 bases). Trimming removed 3 bases from V and 4 bases from J, with 12 bases in between. Germline-derived CDR1 and CDR2 are MNHEY and SMNVEV (reference sequence). The CDR3 sequence is 14 residues long. In DNA, the CDR3 is TGTGCCAGCAGTTTCGGGGGAAGTCGCTATGGCTACACCTTC. Residues: CASSFGGSRYGYTF.

The J gene is TRBJ2-3, the V gene TRBV24-1; 8 positions match TRBD1. CDR1 is KGHDR and CDR2 is SFDVKD in the germline V gene. The CDR3 consists of 14 residues. J lost 5 bases, V lost 7 bases, and 7 bases had no gene match. The CDR3 sequence is CATRKTGAVDTQYF. The DNA for the CDR3 is TGTGCCACCAGAAAGACAGGGGCAGTAGATACGCAGTATTTT.